This TCR beta chain was retrieved from a study of human T cells and chemical hapten exposure. Time point in this sample: patch test 3, about 24 weeks after DPC sensitization. The sample's treatment: therapeutic diphenylcyclopropenone sensitization with weekly scalp DPC. Germline lookup yields CDR1 MNHEY and CDR2 SMNVEV (reference sequence). Trimming shortened V by 4 bases and J by 0 bases, and 7 bases separated the two germline ends. The length of the CDR3 is 15 residues. A single record per CDR3 protein comes from TCRdb applying MiXCR to the RACE reads. Altogether 80,000 to 100,000 distinct CDR3 sequences are present, roughly 27% being singletons, with the ten largest covering approximately 10%.

Specimen: whole blood, collected in connection with sensitization to the hapten diphenylcyclopropenone (DPC). This TCR derives from a man in his forties with alopecia areata. Some clones in this sample may be carry-over from other donors' samples. This chain links TRBV27 with TRBJ1-6; D gene unclear. The CDR3: CASSSTYSYNSPLHF. The CDR3 region has the DNA TGTGCCAGCAGTTCGACCTACTCCTATAATTCACCCCTCCACTTT.